This T cell receptor (beta chain) was recovered during a study of T cell clonality in common variable immunodeficiency. General study findings and limits: Links between repertoire features and CVID complications were heterogeneity-limited. The cause of increased CVID clonality remains unclear without subpopulation sequencing. Fewer deletions and N-nucleotide insertions were reportedly seen in common variable immunodeficiency TCR beta sequences.

The V end was cut by 3 bases, the J end by 0 bases, with 9 bases between. This CDR3 has 15 amino acids. Germline values: CDR1 SGHTA, CDR2 FQGNSA. At least ten counts were recorded for this clone. No antigen is known for it. The read ends 3 residues shy of where the CDR3 ends; the end is completed using the germline J gene. The assay was immunoSEQ multiplex PCR, and TCRdb's table has in-frame clones only and misses some. The table lists some 38,000 clones, no singletons, with under 3.5% in the top ten. This chain links TRBV7-2 with TRBJ1-5, with D unclear. The clonotype comes from a person aged 18-70 years in good health. Sequenced: peripheral blood mononuclear cells. Partial CDR3 DNA: TGTGCCAGCAGCTTTACAGCACATAGCAATCAGCCC. Its translation: CASSFTAHSNQP. The complete CDR3 sequence is CASSFTAHSNQPQHF.